This entry lists 22 T cell receptor beta chains sequenced from one sample in a study of identifying expanded T cells in peripheral blood. TCRdb's copy holds only in-frame clones and misses some; the assay was immunoSEQ multiplex PCR. The sample records tens of thousands of clones, about 89% being singletons. Sequencing was done on a sample of blood. Receptors were obtained from a person between 18 and 75 years old in good health.

This chain connects TRBV30 to TRBJ2-7; the D gene is possibly TRBD2 (6 bases). V was pared by 0 bases and J by 2 bases, with 17 bases between. Germline V CDR1 and CDR2: GTSNPN, SVGIG (reference sequence). This CDR3 contains 16 residues. CDR3 loop: CAWSVLRTIPPYEQYF. The CDR3 coding sequence is TGTGCCTGGAGTGTACTTCGGACTATACCACCCTACGAGCAGTACTTC. Combining the CDR3 with reference TRBV30 and TRBJ2-7 gives the whole variable domain SQTIHQWPATLVQPVGSPLSLECTVEGTSNPNLYWYRQAAGRGLQLLFYSVGIGQISSEVPQNLSASRPQDRQFILSSKKLLLSDSGFYLCAWSVLRTIPPYEQYFGPGTRLTVT.

The J gene is TRBJ2-5, the V gene TRBV30; 7 nucleotides line up with TRBD1. Germline V CDR1 and CDR2: GTSNPN, SVGIG (reference sequence). CDR3 length: 14 amino acids. J gave up 2 bases and V 4 bases, and 7 bases lay outside the gene matches. CDR3 residues: CAWKNPGQQETQYF. CDR3 bases: TGTGCCTGGAAAAATCCGGGACAGCAAGAGACCCAGTACTTC.

This chain links TRBV5-4 with TRBJ1-1; D remains ambiguous. From germline, CDR1 is SGHNT and CDR2 YYREEE (reference sequence). V was clipped by 4 bases and J by 6 bases, with 22 bases between them. CDR3 length: 16 residues. CDR3 DNA sequence: TGTGCCAGCAGCCCATTGGTTAAGCAAGGTAGCGCTGAAGCTTTCTTT. Translated, it gives CASSPLVKQGSAEAFF. Combining the CDR3 with reference TRBV5-4 and TRBJ1-1 gives the whole variable domain ETGVTQSPTHLIKTRGQQVTLRCSSQSGHNTVSWYQQALGQGPQFIFQYYREEENGRGNFPPRFSGLQFPNYSSELNVNALELDDSALYLCASSPLVKQGSAEAFFGQGTRLTVV.

The CDR3 DNA reads TGTGCCAGCAGCGATACAGGGAACACTGAAGCTTTCTTT. This translates into CASSDTGNTEAFF. The rearrangement uses TRBV6-4 and TRBJ1-1; a possible D gene is TRBD1 (5 bases). The germline gives CDR1 MRHNA, CDR2 SNTAGT. V was trimmed by 6 bases and J by 1 base, leaving 9 bases between them. The CDR3 has 13 residues.

The chain combines TRBV19 with TRBJ2-3; maybe TRBD1 (7 bases). Trimming left V 4 bases short and J 1 base short, with 9 bases between. CDR1 and CDR2 (germline): LNHDA, SQIVND (reference sequence). The CDR3 is made up of 14 amino acids. DNA for the CDR3: TGTGCCAGTAGTAGCAGGGGGGGCACAGATACGCAGTATTTT. Amino acids: CASSSRGGTDTQYF.

This clone has just one count. The chain combines TRBV7-9 with TRBJ2-5; 9 bases agree with TRBD2. This CDR3 has 15 amino acids. Trimming cost V 5 bases and J 5 bases; bases outside gene matches: 9. Germline V gene data show CDR1 as SEHNR and CDR2 as FQNEAQ (reference sequence). The CDR3 bases are TGTGCCAGCAGCCTTAGCGGGAGCGTGAAGGAGACCCAGTACTTC. Its protein product is CASSLSGSVKETQYF.

The rearrangement joins TRBV4-3 to TRBJ1-2; D is unresolved. This CDR3 region has 13 residues. V lost 3 bases to trimming and J lost 5 bases, with 10 bases between them. Germline assignment: CDR1 LGHNA and CDR2 YSLEER. In nucleotides, the CDR3 is TGCGCCAGCAGCCATCCGGGATATTATGGCTACACCTTC. Protein: CASSHPGYYGYTF.

The rearrangement joins TRBV18 to TRBJ2-7; 8 bases match TRBD1. V dropped 2 bases and J dropped 0; count of bases not matched to a gene: 6. The length of the CDR3 is 16 residues. Germline lookup yields CDR1 KGHSH and CDR2 LQKENI. CDR3 sequence: CASSPNSGQGSYEQYF. In DNA, the CDR3 is TGTGCCAGCTCACCAAACTCCGGACAGGGCTCCTACGAGCAGTACTTC.

The chain couples TRBV27 to TRBJ1-4, with D perhaps matching TRBD1 (6 bases). Looked up from germline, CDR1 is MNHEY and CDR2 is SMNVEV (reference sequence). With 3 bases removed from V and 9 bases from J, the gap between germline ends came to 17 bases. The CDR3 has 15 residues. Written as DNA, the CDR3 is TGTGCCAGCAGTTTTTTAGGGGGAAGGAATAAAAAACTGTTTTTT. Encoded protein: CASSFLGGRNKKLFF.

The J gene is TRBJ2-7, the V gene TRBV29-1; 8 bases line up with TRBD1. Germline CDR1 and CDR2: SQVTM and ANQGSEA. The CDR3 spans 16 residues. After removal of 0 bases from V and 2 bases from J, the junction contained 9 bases not matched to a gene. CDR3 loop: CSVEEGYRGAAYEQYF. The CDR3 bases are TGCAGCGTTGAAGAGGGCTACAGGGGGGCCGCCTACGAGCAGTACTTC.

V gene TRBV6-1 combines with J gene TRBJ1-5; 12 bases agree with TRBD1. J gave up 6 bases and V 3 bases, and 0 bases lay outside the gene matches. This CDR3 region has 14 residues. Germline V gene sequence: CDR1 MNHNS, CDR2 SASEGT. The CDR3 protein is CASSEGQGAQPQHF. The CDR3, as DNA: TGTGCCAGCAGTGAGGGACAGGGGGCTCAGCCCCAGCATTTT.

V is TRBV4-2 and J is TRBJ2-6; no reliable D call. CDR1 and CDR2 (germline): LGHNA, YNFKEQ. The CDR3 is 16 amino acids. The germline V and J ends were trimmed by 2 bases and 0 bases, with 8 bases remaining between them. This CDR3 is CASSQTQSSGANVLTF. CDR3 DNA: TGTGCCAGCAGCCAAACCCAGAGCTCTGGGGCCAACGTCCTGACTTTC.

The chain is built from TRBV5-1 and TRBJ2-5, with 7 nucleotides matching TRBD2. From germline, CDR1 is SGHRS and CDR2 YFSETQ. V trimming: 0 bases; J trimming: 2 bases; junction bases outside the gene matches: 19. The CDR3 is 20 amino acids. The CDR3 DNA reads as TGCGCCAGCAGCTTGGACCCGGGACTACCCCGGGGAGTGAAACAAGAGACCCAGTACTTC. Amino acids: CASSLDPGLPRGVKQETQYF. Using reference TRBV5-1 and TRBJ2-5 for the parts outside the CDR3, the full variable domain is KAGVTQTPRYLIKTRGQQVTLSCSPISGHRSVSWYQQTPGQGLQFLFEYFSETQRNKGNFPGRFSGRQFSNSRSEMNVSTLELGDSALYLCASSLDPGLPRGVKQETQYFGPGTRLLVL.

This clone came up once. This chain uses TRBV2 with TRBJ2-5, with 7 bases aligning to TRBD1. Unmatched junction bases numbered 4, after V lost 6 bases and J lost 0 bases. Germline V CDR1 and CDR2: SNHLY, FYNNEI. CDR3 length equals 14 residues. The DNA for the CDR3 is TGTGCCAGCAGGCGTGGGACAGACCAAGAGACCCAGTACTTC. Its protein product is CASRRGTDQETQYF.

This rearrangement joins TRBV5-4 to TRBJ1-3, with D unclear. V lost 0 bases and J lost 2, with 9 bases in between. This CDR3 region has 15 residues. CDR1 and CDR2 (germline): SGHNT, YYREEE (reference sequence). The CDR3 reads CASSLEREAGNTIYF. CDR3 coding DNA: TGTGCCAGCAGCTTGGAGCGAGAAGCTGGAAACACCATATATTTT.

This chain joins TRBV4-3 and TRBJ1-1; D is unresolved. This CDR3 is built from 14 residues. V was shortened by 0 bases and J by 6 bases, with 11 bases between the two germline ends. Germline V gene sequence: CDR1 LGHNA, CDR2 YSLEER. Here the CDR3 reads CASSQDTRRAEAFF. Written as DNA, the CDR3 is TGCGCCAGCAGCCAAGACACTCGGCGCGCTGAAGCTTTCTTT.

The chain uses TRBV5-4 and TRBJ1-5; TRBD1 matches 8 bases. V was clipped by 0 bases and J by 6 bases; unmatched bases: 5. Germline lookup yields CDR1 SGHNT and CDR2 YYREEE (reference sequence). The CDR3 consists of 15 residues. The CDR3 DNA reads as TGTGCCAGCAGCTTGGGTCAGGGGGCAGGTCAGCCCCAGCATTTT. Protein: CASSLGQGAGQPQHF. The entire variable domain, with the rest obtained from reference TRBV5-4 and TRBJ1-5, is as follows: ETGVTQSPTHLIKTRGQQVTLRCSSQSGHNTVSWYQQALGQGPQFIFQYYREEENGRGNFPPRFSGLQFPNYSSELNVNALELDDSALYLCASSLGQGAGQPQHFGDGTRLSIL.

This clone was seen once. The chain employs TRBV25-1 and TRBJ2-1; D might be TRBD1 or TRBD2, each matching 5 bases. Trimming left V 3 bases short and J 5 bases short, with 14 bases between. Per germline, CDR1 MGHDK and CDR2 SYGVNS. The CDR3 consists of 15 residues. The chain's CDR3 is CASSEWGSGNNEQFF. CDR3 bases: TGTGCCAGCAGTGAGTGGGGGTCGGGGAACAATGAGCAGTTCTTC.

CDR3 bases: TGTGCCAGCAGTTTTCCGGGCGCCTCTGGAAACACCATATATTTT. It translates to CASSFPGASGNTIYF. The chain combines TRBV28 with TRBJ1-3; the D is unclear. The CDR3 extends over 15 amino acids. Germline values: CDR1 MDHEN, CDR2 SYDVKM. Between the trimmed V and J ends, which lost 3 bases and 0 bases, there was a span of 9 bases.

The chain recombines TRBV15 with TRBJ1-4; a possible D gene is TRBD1 (5 bases). Trimming took 3 bases from V and 4 from J, leaving 12 bases between them. The CDR3 sequence is 15 residues long. Germline lookup yields CDR1 LNHNV and CDR2 YYDKDF (reference sequence). In nucleotides, the CDR3 is TGTGCCACCAGCAGGGAAGGGGATGGTAATGAAAAACTGTTTTTT. Translation: CATSREGDGNEKLFF.

This chain uses TRBV6-4 with TRBJ1-6, with D hard to call. This CDR3 has 15 amino acids. The germline V gene has CDR1 MRHNA and CDR2 SNTAGT. The V end lost 3 bases, the J end lost 4 bases, and 10 bases lay between the germline ends. CDR3 loop: CASSEGNSYNSPLHF. CDR3 bases: TGTGCCAGCAGTGAGGGAAACAGTTATAATTCACCCCTCCACTTT.

The sample holds one count of this clone. The chain uses TRBV7-9 and TRBJ1-1, with D possibly being TRBD1 (6 bases). The V gene lost 4 bases and the J gene lost 5 bases, with 14 bases spanning the gap. CDR3 length: 14 amino acids. Germline V lookup: CDR1 SEHNR, CDR2 FQNEAQ (reference sequence). CDR3 bases: TGTGCCAGCAGCTCCTACAGGGAAATGACTGAAGCTTTCTTT. This encodes CASSSYREMTEAFF.